This is a list of T cell receptor beta chains from one sample in a study of T cell repertoires in cytomegalovirus infection. The antigens these receptors bind are not known. MiXCR, run by TCRdb on the reads, gives a single entry per CDR3 protein. This repertoire shows 700,000 to 850,000 distinct CDR3 sequences, over 25% found once; its top ten account for around 12%. Source: cultured CD8+ T cells from PBMCs, taken from culture after CMV antigen stimulation. The receptors come from a human donor in good health (CMV status not recorded). Some clones in this sample may be carry-over from other donors' samples. Each CDR3 is given with its conserved first and last residue. The D gene is left open where the match is weak. Clone size is stated in some rows and not others, as once, few, many or a class when expanded.

d_gene	v_gene	abundance	len	j_gene	CDR3aa	CDR3nt
NA	TRBV19	NA	15	TRBJ1-5	CASSKDLGAGEPQHF	TGTGCCAGTAGTAAAGACTTAGGGGCCGGGGAGCCCCAGCATTTT
NA	TRBV19	few	15	TRBJ1-3	CASRRTPNSGNTIYF	TGTGCCAGTAGGCGGACACCGAACTCTGGAAACACCATATATTTT
TRBD2	TRBV6-8	NA	14	TRBJ2-1	CASGGLAGINEQFF	TGTGCCAGCGGAGGACTAGCGGGGATCAATGAGCAGTTCTTC
NA	TRBV7-3	NA	13	TRBJ1-1	CASSLTGQTEAFF	TGTGCCAGCAGCTTAACAGGGCAAACTGAAGCTTTCTTT
TRBD2	TRBV9	NA	15	TRBJ2-1	CASSVSSGGAYEQFF	TGTGCCAGCAGCGTAAGCAGCGGGGGGGCATATGAGCAGTTCTTC
NA	TRBV19	NA	13	TRBJ1-5	CASKSTTNQPQHF	TGTGCCAGTAAATCCACAACGAATCAGCCCCAGCATTTT
NA	TRBV18	NA	14	TRBJ2-7	CASSPGQGGGQQYF	TGTGCCAGCTCACCAGGCCAGGGTGGGGGACAGCAGTACTTC
NA	TRBV19	many	16	TRBJ1-5	CASSIAGDSGNQPQHF	TGTGCCAGTAGTATAGCAGGGGACTCGGGCAATCAGCCCCAGCATTTT
TRBD1	TRBV5-1	NA	13	TRBJ1-2	CASSLETGSGYTF	TGCGCCAGCAGCTTGGAGACAGGGTCTGGCTACACCTTC
TRBD1	TRBV7-3	NA	15	TRBJ2-5	CASSYTGGSQETQYF	TGTGCCAGCAGCTATACAGGGGGGTCCCAAGAGACCCAGTACTTC
NA	TRBV7-6	many	13	TRBJ2-1	CACGGGPYNEQFF	TGTGCCTGCGGCGGGGGCCCTTACAATGAGCAGTTCTTC
NA	TRBV27	NA	15	TRBJ2-3	CASSLLVVGPAAQYF	TGTGCCAGCAGTTTATTGGTGGTGGGGCCCGCGGCGCAGTATTTT
NA	TRBV7-6	few	12	TRBJ1-6	CASSLVAPPLHF	TGTGCCAGCAGCTTAGTCGCTCCACCCCTCCACTTT
TRBD2	TRBV5-4	few	16	TRBJ2-1	CASSALAGGPHNEQFF	TGTGCCAGCAGCGCTCTAGCGGGGGGGCCTCACAATGAGCAGTTCTTC
TRBD2	TRBV11-3	many	21	TRBJ2-3	CASSLDHPGLAGGEITDTQYF	TGTGCCAGCAGCTTAGATCACCCGGGACTAGCGGGGGGCGAAATTACAGATACGCAGTATTTT
TRBD1	TRBV14	few	16	TRBJ2-7	CASSPNPRDRGYEQYF	TGTGCCAGCAGCCCAAATCCCCGGGACAGGGGCTACGAGCAGTACTTC
NA	TRBV7-8	NA	15	TRBJ1-2	CASSFGSVVPYGYTF	TGTGCCAGCAGCTTCGGATCCGTAGTCCCTTATGGCTACACCTTC
TRBD2	TRBV7-8	many	15	TRBJ2-1	CASSSTGTIRNEQFF	TGTGCCAGCAGCTCGACCGGGACTATCAGGAATGAGCAGTTCTTC
NA	TRBV20-1	few	13	TRBJ2-3	CSARLGAGGTQYF	TGCAGTGCTAGATTGGGGGCCGGTGGTACGCAGTATTTT
NA	TRBV6-8	NA	14	TRBJ2-3	CASSFGGFTDTQYF	TGTGCCAGCAGTTTTGGCGGATTCACAGATACGCAGTATTTT
NA	TRBV7-2	many	14	TRBJ1-2	CASSLDGGHYGYTF	TGTGCCAGCAGCTTAGACGGGGGGCACTATGGCTACACCTTC
NA	TRBV6-6	NA	18	TRBJ1-5	CASSYPQEAGTPNQPQHF	TGTGCCAGCAGTTACCCTCAAGAGGCGGGTACACCAAATCAGCCCCAGCATTTT
TRBD2	TRBV6-1	few	11	TRBJ2-1	CASSVGRRGFF	TGTGCCAGCAGTGTCGGGAGGCGGGGGTTCTTC
NA	TRBV5-6	NA	16	TRBJ2-3	CASSWDRLAKGDTQYF	TGTGCCAGCAGCTGGGACCGGCTAGCGAAGGGAGATACGCAGTATTTT
NA	TRBV29-1	NA	14	TRBJ2-3	CSSHRGRGGDTQYF	TGCAGCTCCCATCGGGGCAGGGGTGGTGATACGCAGTATTTT
TRBD2	TRBV6-1	NA	14	TRBJ2-3	CVSSWSGGGDTQYF	TGTGTCAGCAGCTGGAGCGGGGGGGGAGATACGCAGTATTTT
NA	TRBV6-6	few	14	TRBJ1-1	CASSYRELNTEAFF	TGTGCCAGCAGTTACCGAGAGTTGAACACTGAAGCTTTCTTT
NA	TRBV7-9	NA	14	TRBJ1-4	CASSRRDRYEKLFF	TGTGCCAGCAGCCGGAGGGACCGTTATGAAAAACTGTTTTTT
NA	TRBV11-2	NA	16	TRBJ2-5	CASSQIGQSLRETQYF	TGTGCCAGCAGCCAGATTGGTCAGTCGCTACGCGAGACCCAGTACTTC
NA	TRBV12-3/TRBV12-4	NA	15	TRBJ1-1	CASSSRAYLGTEAFF	TGTGCCAGCAGTTCAAGGGCCTATTTGGGGACTGAAGCTTTCTTT
TRBD1	TRBV12-3/TRBV12-4	NA	15	TRBJ1-6	CASSRSGTGDSPLHF	TGTGCCAGCAGTCGCTCCGGGACAGGGGATTCACCCCTCCACTTT
NA	TRBV9	NA	15	TRBJ1-5	CASSVGGKSNQPQHF	TGTGCCAGCAGCGTAGGCGGGAAGAGCAATCAGCCCCAGCATTTT
TRBD2	TRBV7-2	many	18	TRBJ2-5	CASSPKASGGNRGETQYF	TGTGCCAGCAGTCCCAAGGCTAGCGGGGGAAACCGGGGGGAGACCCAGTACTTC
NA	TRBV11-2	many	15	TRBJ2-1	CASSPKRSSYNEQFF	TGTGCCAGCAGCCCTAAGCGGAGCTCCTACAATGAGCAGTTCTTC
NA	TRBV27	few	15	TRBJ2-5	CASSPPRPRRETQYF	TGTGCCAGCAGCCCTCCCAGACCACGTAGAGAGACCCAGTACTTC
TRBD1	TRBV12-3/TRBV12-4	few	14	TRBJ2-1	CASSLTGGLYEQFF	TGTGCCAGCAGCTTGACAGGGGGATTATATGAGCAGTTCTTC
TRBD2	TRBV7-6	many	17	TRBJ2-1	CASSLRLAGGHNNEQFF	TGTGCCAGCAGCTTACGTCTAGCGGGGGGGCATAACAATGAGCAGTTCTTC
NA	TRBV7-9	NA	15	TRBJ1-4	CASSWSGFTNEKLFF	TGTGCCAGCAGCTGGTCGGGGTTTACTAATGAAAAACTGTTTTTT
TRBD1	TRBV7-9	NA	15	TRBJ1-2	CASSLADRETYGYTF	TGTGCCAGCAGCTTAGCGGACAGGGAAACTTATGGCTACACCTTC
NA	TRBV4-2	NA	12	TRBJ1-1	CASSQRGREAFF	TGTGCCAGCAGCCAAAGAGGACGGGAAGCTTTCTTT
NA	TRBV12-3/TRBV12-4	NA	11	TRBJ1-2	CASMVNYGYTF	TGTGCCAGCATGGTGAACTATGGCTACACCTTC
NA	TRBV6-1	NA	14	TRBJ1-1	CASVRGLMPTEAFF	TGTGCCAGCGTACGGGGATTGATGCCCACTGAAGCTTTCTTT
NA	TRBV7-2	many	16	TRBJ2-2	CASSLAGAMLTGELFF	TGTGCCAGCAGCTTAGCGGGGGCGATGCTGACCGGGGAGCTGTTTTTT
TRBD2	TRBV7-6	once	15	TRBJ2-5	CASSSVLAGQETQYF	TGTGCCAGCAGCTCCGTACTAGCGGGGCAAGAGACCCAGTACTTC
TRBD2	TRBV15	few	16	TRBJ2-5	CATSRVWRGAVETQYF	TGTGCCACCAGCAGAGTTTGGCGGGGGGCGGTGGAGACCCAGTACTTC
TRBD2	TRBV27	NA	18	TRBJ2-2	CASSLSASGGRYTGELFF	TGTGCCAGCAGTTTATCCGCTAGCGGGGGCCGTTACACCGGGGAGCTGTTTTTT
TRBD2	TRBV9	few	17	TRBJ2-1	CASSVAPSGGAHNEQFF	TGTGCCAGCAGCGTAGCCCCCAGCGGGGGGGCTCATAATGAGCAGTTCTTC